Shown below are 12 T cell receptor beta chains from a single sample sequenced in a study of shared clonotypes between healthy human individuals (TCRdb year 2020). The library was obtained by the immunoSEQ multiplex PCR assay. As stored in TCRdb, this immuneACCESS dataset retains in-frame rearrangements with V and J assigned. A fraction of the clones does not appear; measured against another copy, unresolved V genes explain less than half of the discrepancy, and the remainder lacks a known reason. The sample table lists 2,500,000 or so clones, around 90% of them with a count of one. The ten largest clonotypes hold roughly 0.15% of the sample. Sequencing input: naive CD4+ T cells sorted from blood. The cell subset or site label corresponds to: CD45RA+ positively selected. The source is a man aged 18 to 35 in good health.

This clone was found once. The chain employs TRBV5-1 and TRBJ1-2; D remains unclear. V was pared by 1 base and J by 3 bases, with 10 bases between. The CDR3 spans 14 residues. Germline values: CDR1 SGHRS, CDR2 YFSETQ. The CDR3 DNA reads TGCGCCAGCAGCTTGAGTACCAAGGACTATGGCTACACCTTC. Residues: CASSLSTKDYGYTF.

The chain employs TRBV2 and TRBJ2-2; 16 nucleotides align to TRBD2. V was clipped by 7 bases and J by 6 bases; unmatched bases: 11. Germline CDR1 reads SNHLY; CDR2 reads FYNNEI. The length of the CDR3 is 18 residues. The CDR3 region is CASKGTSGRDNESGELFF. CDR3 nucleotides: TGTGCCAGCAAGGGGACTAGCGGGAGGGATAACGAATCCGGGGAGCTGTTTTTT. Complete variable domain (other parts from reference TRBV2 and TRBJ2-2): EPEVTQTPSHQVTQMGQEVILRCVPISNHLYFYWYRQILGQKVEFLVSFYNNEISEKSEIFDDQFSVERPDGSNFTLKIRSTKLEDSAMYFCASKGTSGRDNESGELFFGEGSRLTVL.

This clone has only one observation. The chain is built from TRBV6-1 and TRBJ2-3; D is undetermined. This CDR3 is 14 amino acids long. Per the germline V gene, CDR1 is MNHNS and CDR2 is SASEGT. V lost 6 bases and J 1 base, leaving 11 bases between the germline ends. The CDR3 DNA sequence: TGTGCCAGCAGCGCCTCCTGGGGCACAGATACGCAGTATTTT. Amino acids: CASSASWGTDTQYF.

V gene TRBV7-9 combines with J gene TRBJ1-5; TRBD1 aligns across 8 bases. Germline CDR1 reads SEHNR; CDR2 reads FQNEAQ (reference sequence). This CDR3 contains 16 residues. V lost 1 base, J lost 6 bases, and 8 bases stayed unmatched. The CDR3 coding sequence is TGTGCCAGCAGCTTAGATCCAGGGGGCTGGGGTCAGCCCCAGCATTTT. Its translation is CASSLDPGGWGQPQHF.

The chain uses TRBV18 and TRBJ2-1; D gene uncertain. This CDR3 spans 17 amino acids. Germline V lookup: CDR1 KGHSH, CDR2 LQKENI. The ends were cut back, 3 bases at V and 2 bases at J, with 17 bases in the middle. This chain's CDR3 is CASSPFPRTETYNEQFF. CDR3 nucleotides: TGTGCCAGCTCACCTTTCCCCCGGACGGAAACCTACAATGAGCAGTTCTTC.

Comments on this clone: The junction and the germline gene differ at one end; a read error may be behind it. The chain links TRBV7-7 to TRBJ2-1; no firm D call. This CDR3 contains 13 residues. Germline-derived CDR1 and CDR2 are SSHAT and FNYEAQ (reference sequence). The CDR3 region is CASSLLDVDEQFF. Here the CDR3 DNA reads TGTGCTAGCAGCTTACTTGACGTGGATGAGCAGTTCTTC.

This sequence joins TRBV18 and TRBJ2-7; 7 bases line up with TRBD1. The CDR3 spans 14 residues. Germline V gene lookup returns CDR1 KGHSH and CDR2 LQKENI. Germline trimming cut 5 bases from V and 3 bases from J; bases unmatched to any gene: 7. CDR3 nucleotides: TGTGCCAGCTCAGCCGGGACAGCCGTCTACGAGCAGTACTTC. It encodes CASSAGTAVYEQYF.

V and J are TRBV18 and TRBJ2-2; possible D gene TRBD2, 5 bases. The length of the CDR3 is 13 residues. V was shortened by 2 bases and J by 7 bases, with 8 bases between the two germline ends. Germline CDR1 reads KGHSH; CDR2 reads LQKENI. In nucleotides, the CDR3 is TGTGCCAGCTCACCAAAAGAGGGCGGGGAGCTGTTTTTT. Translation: CASSPKEGGELFF.

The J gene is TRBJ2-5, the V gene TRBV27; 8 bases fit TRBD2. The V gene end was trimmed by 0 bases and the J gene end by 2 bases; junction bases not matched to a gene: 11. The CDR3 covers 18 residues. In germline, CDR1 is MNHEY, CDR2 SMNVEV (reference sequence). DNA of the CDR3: TGTGCCAGCAGTTTATCTACCCGGTCGGCGGGGGGACAAGAGACCCAGTACTTC. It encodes CASSLSTRSAGGQETQYF.

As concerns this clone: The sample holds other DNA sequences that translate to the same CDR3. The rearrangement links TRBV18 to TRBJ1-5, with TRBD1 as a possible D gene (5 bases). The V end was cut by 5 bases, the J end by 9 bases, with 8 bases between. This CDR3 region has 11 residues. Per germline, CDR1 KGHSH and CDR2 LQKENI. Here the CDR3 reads CASSSGGPQHF. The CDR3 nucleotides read TGTGCCAGCTCATCCGGGGGGCCCCAGCATTTT.

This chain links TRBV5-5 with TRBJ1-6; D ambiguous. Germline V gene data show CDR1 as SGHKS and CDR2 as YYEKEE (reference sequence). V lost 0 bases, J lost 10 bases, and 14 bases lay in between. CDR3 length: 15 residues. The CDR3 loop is CASSLEVGSTSPLHF. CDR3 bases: TGTGCCAGCAGCTTGGAAGTGGGGTCGACCTCACCCCTCCACTTT.

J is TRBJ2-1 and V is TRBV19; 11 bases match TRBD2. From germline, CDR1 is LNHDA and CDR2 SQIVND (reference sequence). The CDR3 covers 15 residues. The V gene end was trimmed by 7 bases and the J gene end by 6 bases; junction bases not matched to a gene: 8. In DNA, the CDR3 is TGTGCCAGTAATCCCCTAGCGGGGGGCGTCAATGAGCAGTTCTTC. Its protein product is CASNPLAGGVNEQFF.